This T cell receptor beta chain was sequenced for a study of blood T cell repertoires in COVID-19. Only in-frame clones appear in the TCRdb table, and some are missing; sequencing was by immunoSEQ multiplex PCR. In the table there are 100,000 to 150,000 clones, 84% of which are singletons. V was pared by 0 bases and J by 5 bases, with 6 bases of the junction left unmatched. The CDR3 extends over 15 amino acids. Germline CDR1 is SGHNT and CDR2 is YYREEE (reference sequence). The receptor was isolated from a woman between 25 and 40 years old who had recovered from COVID-19. Material for sequencing was peripheral blood. The chain recombines TRBV5-4 with TRBJ1-1; 8 nucleotides line up with TRBD1. The CDR3 spells CASSLATGERTEAFF. As DNA, the CDR3 is TGTGCCAGCAGCTTGGCGACAGGGGAACGAACTGAAGCTTTCTTT.